The entry that follows covers one T cell receptor beta chain sequence. Its specificity is not known. Here immunoSEQ multiplex PCR was the method, and the copy in TCRdb shows in-frame clones only, minus some. The sample comprises 50,000 to 80,000 clones, approximately 79% of which are singletons, and approximately 2.2% rests with the top ten. This sample is part of a study of OX40 agonist ivuxolimab in advanced cancers. Background on the study: A partial response was reached by three patients: one with hepatocellular carcinoma and two with cutaneous melanoma. Study findings and constraints: Within 6 weeks, CD4+ and CD8+ blood T cells expanded clonally at 0.1 to 3.0 mg/kg.

Autoimmune disease history or systemic immunosuppression meant exclusion. The clonotype originates from an adult with an advanced solid tumor such as melanoma, head and neck, liver or kidney cancer. The sequencing here drew on CD4+ or CD8+ T cells sorted from blood, taken in a trial of the OX40 agonist ivuxolimab.

This chain's CDR3 is CASSLPGIETQYF. DNA of the CDR3: TGTGCCAGCAGTTTACCAGGGATCGAGACCCAGTACTTC. The rearrangement uses TRBV27 and TRBJ2-5; a weak D match, TRBD1 (5 bases). CDR3 length: 13 amino acids. CDR1 and CDR2 from the germline V gene are MNHEY and SMNVEV (reference sequence). V was clipped by 2 bases and J by 5 bases, with 9 bases between them.